The rows below give T cell receptor beta chains drawn from one sample of a study of T cell repertoires in cytomegalovirus infection. These TCRs' antigens remain unknown. From the reads, TCRdb called clonotypes with MiXCR, one entry per CDR3 protein. The data contain some 940,000 distinct CDR3 sequences, less than 35% of them singletons. Material: cultured CD8+ T cells from PBMCs, obtained from culture after CMV antigen stimulation. The receptors originated from a human donor in good health (CMV status not recorded). Some clones in this sample may be carry-over from other donors' samples. Both conserved end residues are part of each CDR3. The order of the fields is D gene, clone size, V gene, J gene, CDR3 protein, CDR3 DNA. A D gene is named only where the DNA matches it firmly. Where a row states a size, it is once, few, many or the class of an expanded clone; other rows omit it.

>TRBD1|.|TRBV15|TRBJ1-2
CATSSVRQGAWRSGYTF
TGTGCCACCAGCAGCGTAAGACAGGGGGCTTGGAGGTCCGGCTACACCTTC
>.|.|TRBV6-2/TRBV6-3|TRBJ2-1
CASSYSSLYNEQFF
TGTGCCAGCAGTTACTCTAGCCTCTACAATGAGCAGTTCTTC
>TRBD1|few|TRBV7-6|TRBJ2-1
CASSFAISDPGGAVF
TGTGCCAGCAGCTTCGCAATTAGCGATCCAGGGGGAGCGGTCTTC
>.|.|TRBV6-1|TRBJ1-5
CASSLRVINQPQHF
TGTGCCAGCAGTCTTAGAGTGATCAATCAGCCCCAGCATTTT
>TRBD1|.|TRBV12-3/TRBV12-4|TRBJ1-2
CASEQGATLEGYTF
TGTGCCAGTGAACAGGGGGCCACCCTTGAAGGCTACACCTTC
>TRBD2|.|TRBV29-1|TRBJ2-3
CSVSAERLAGVADTQYF
TGCAGCGTTAGCGCAGAACGACTAGCGGGGGTCGCAGATACGCAGTATTTT
>TRBD2|.|TRBV11-3|TRBJ2-3
CASSVRTSGGADTQYF
TGTGCCAGCAGCGTACGGACTAGCGGGGGGGCAGATACGCAGTATTTT
>TRBD1|.|TRBV11-2|TRBJ1-6
CASSPGTGLPPLHF
TGTGCCAGCAGCCCCGGGACAGGGTTGCCACCCCTCCACTTT
>TRBD2|few|TRBV12-3/TRBV12-4|TRBJ2-2
CASSFRIAGGQKNTGELFF
TGTGCCAGCAGTTTTCGTATAGCGGGGGGACAAAAGAACACCGGGGAGCTGTTTTTT
>.|.|TRBV4-1|TRBJ1-4
CASSPVGGFSEKLFF
TGCGCCAGCAGCCCCGTTGGGGGCTTTTCTGAAAAACTGTTTTTT
>.|few|TRBV2|TRBJ2-2
CATLPGRNTGELFF
TGTGCCACTCTTCCGGGACGAAACACCGGGGAGCTGTTTTTT
>TRBD1|.|TRBV2|TRBJ2-1
CARRGTGYGEQFF
TGTGCCAGAAGGGGGACAGGGTATGGTGAGCAGTTCTTC
>.|.|TRBV7-2|TRBJ2-5
CASSRQVVQETQYF
TGTGCCAGCAGCCGACAGGTAGTACAAGAGACCCAGTACTTC
>.|.|TRBV19|TRBJ2-2
CASSGEAGELFF
TGTGCCAGTTCAGGGGAGGCCGGGGAGCTGTTTTTT
>.|.|TRBV10-3|TRBJ2-1
CAISEPTVSGQGHEQFF
TGTGCCATCAGTGAGCCTACCGTGTCAGGTCAGGGGCATGAGCAGTTCTTC
>.|.|TRBV9|TRBJ1-6
CASSVGRDNNSPLHF
TGTGCCAGCAGCGTAGGCCGTGACAATAATTCACCCCTCCACTTT
>.|.|TRBV4-1|TRBJ2-1
CASSQTNYNEQFF
TGCGCCAGCAGCCAAACGAACTACAATGAGCAGTTCTTC
>.|many|TRBV7-9|TRBJ1-2
CASSLSWGSGDYGYTF
TGTGCCAGCAGCTTATCGTGGGGTTCAGGGGACTATGGCTACACCTTC
>.|.|TRBV10-3|TRBJ2-3
CAIKVRVASTDTQYF
TGTGCCATCAAAGTTCGGGTAGCTAGCACAGATACGCAGTATTTT
>.|many|TRBV19|TRBJ1-1
CASAGLYRVEDTEAFF
TGTGCCAGTGCAGGACTGTACAGGGTAGAAGACACTGAAGCTTTCTTT
>.|few|TRBV6-6|TRBJ2-3
CASSDGGADTQYF
TGTGCCAGCAGTGACGGAGGTGCAGATACGCAGTATTTT
>TRBD2|few|TRBV7-4|TRBJ2-1
CASSHSGSLAGGLSSYNEQFF
TGTGCCAGCAGCCACTCCGGGAGCCTAGCGGGGGGATTGAGCTCCTACAATGAGCAGTTCTTC
>TRBD2|many|TRBV12-3/TRBV12-4|TRBJ2-2
CASSLGTSGANTGELFF
TGTGCCAGCAGTTTAGGGACTAGCGGGGCGAACACCGGGGAGCTGTTTTTT
>TRBD1|many|TRBV7-6|TRBJ1-2
CASSLDSGGRNGYTF
TGTGCCAGCAGCTTAGATTCAGGGGGCAGGAATGGCTACACCTTC
>TRBD2|many|TRBV7-2|TRBJ2-1
CASRPQPGLAVIEQFF
TGTGCCAGCAGACCTCAACCGGGACTAGCTGTTATTGAGCAGTTCTTC
>.|.|TRBV5-1|TRBJ1-2
CASSLASDRDYYGYTF
TGCGCCAGCAGCTTGGCGTCGGATAGGGATTACTATGGCTACACCTTC
>.|many|TRBV7-6|TRBJ2-1
CASSFWSGLALEEQFF
TGTGCCAGCAGCTTTTGGTCGGGACTCGCCTTGGAAGAGCAGTTCTTC
>.|few|TRBV7-8|TRBJ2-3
CASSLVTILEDTQYF
TGTGCCAGCAGCTTAGTAACTATCCTTGAGGATACGCAGTATTTT
>TRBD2|.|TRBV6-5|TRBJ2-1
CASSYSPSGGGFSEQFF
TGTGCCAGCAGTTACTCCCCAAGCGGGGGGGGATTCAGTGAGCAGTTCTTC
>.|.|TRBV7-9|TRBJ1-1
CASSLAPDLMSTEAFF
TGTGCCAGCAGCTTAGCCCCAGATCTCATGAGCACTGAAGCTTTCTTT
>TRBD2|.|TRBV14|TRBJ2-5
CASGTSGTETQYF
TGTGCCAGCGGGACTAGCGGTACAGAGACCCAGTACTTC
>.|few|TRBV10-3|TRBJ1-1
CAIRTEMNTEAFF
TGTGCCATCAGGACCGAGATGAACACTGAAGCTTTCTTT
>TRBD1|.|TRBV7-9|TRBJ2-4
CASSTGQGKNIQYF
TGTGCCAGCAGCACCGGACAGGGGAAAAACATTCAGTACTTC
>.|.|TRBV6-1|TRBJ1-2
CASSVGQGVYGYTF
TGTGCCAGCAGTGTTGGGCAGGGAGTCTATGGCTACACCTTC
>.|.|TRBV9|TRBJ2-3
CASSPQPVPGGGTDTQYF
TGTGCCAGCAGCCCTCAACCGGTCCCTGGTGGCGGCACAGATACGCAGTATTTT
>.|few|TRBV12-3/TRBV12-4|TRBJ2-2
CASSFLTPATGPNTGELFF
TGTGCCAGCAGTTTCCTCACCCCGGCGACAGGCCCCAACACCGGGGAGCTGTTTTTT
>.|many|TRBV5-1|TRBJ1-6
CASSHLYRDVDNSPLHF
TGCGCCAGCAGCCACCTCTACCGGGACGTTGATAATTCACCCCTCCACTTT
>.|many|TRBV6-2/TRBV6-3|TRBJ1-3
CASSYSGSSGNTIYF
TGTGCCAGCAGTTACTCGGGCAGCTCTGGAAACACCATATATTTT
>.|.|TRBV7-3|TRBJ2-7
CASSLVSTYEQYF
TGTGCCAGCAGCTTAGTATCAACCTACGAGCAGTACTTC
>TRBD1|.|TRBV28|TRBJ2-1
CASRRPGTGAYNEQFF
TGTGCCAGCAGACGTCCCGGGACAGGGGCCTACAATGAGCAGTTCTTC
>TRBD1|.|TRBV12-3/TRBV12-4|TRBJ1-3
CASSFQAGGPGPGNTIYF
TGTGCCAGCAGTTTTCAGGCAGGGGGCCCAGGTCCTGGAAACACCATATATTTT
>.|few|TRBV27|TRBJ1-1
CASSLTDITEAFF
TGTGCCAGCAGTTTGACGGACATCACTGAAGCTTTCTTT
>TRBD1|few|TRBV6-6|TRBJ1-2
CASSYSTGGGYGYTF
TGTGCCAGCAGTTACTCTACAGGGGGCGGGTATGGCTACACCTTC
>TRBD2|many|TRBV14|TRBJ2-2
CASSQVPSGTGELFF
TGTGCCAGCAGCCAAGTTCCTAGCGGCACCGGGGAGCTGTTTTTT
>TRBD1|few|TRBV24-1|TRBJ2-1
CATSDSILRDRDNEQFF
TGTGCCACCAGTGATTCAATTCTCCGGGACAGAGACAATGAGCAGTTCTTC
>.|.|TRBV12-3/TRBV12-4|TRBJ2-3
CASSQGHQLSTDTQYF
TGTGCCAGCAGTCAGGGACACCAGCTAAGCACAGATACGCAGTATTTT
>.|.|TRBV4-1|TRBJ1-1
CASSQGPGAGNTEAFF
TGCGCCAGCAGCCAAGGGCCAGGAGCTGGGAACACTGAAGCTTTCTTT
>.|few|TRBV12-3/TRBV12-4|TRBJ1-4
CASSLVGVTNEKLFF
TGTGCCAGCAGTTTAGTAGGGGTCACTAATGAAAAACTGTTTTTT
>TRBD2|many|TRBV7-2|TRBJ2-1
CASSPGGGANEQFF
TGTGCCAGCAGCCCCGGGGGGGGGGCCAATGAGCAGTTCTTC
>.|few|TRBV4-1|TRBJ1-4
CASSPTGLRLFF
TGCGCCAGCAGCCCCACGGGACTCCGACTGTTTTTT
>TRBD1|few|TRBV12-3/TRBV12-4|TRBJ2-7
CASSSPGQRSSEQYF
TGTGCCAGCAGTTCCCCGGGACAGAGGTCCTCCGAGCAGTACTTC
>TRBD2|.|TRBV7-9|TRBJ2-3
CASSPKTGLAGEKTDTQYF
TGTGCCAGCAGCCCTAAAACGGGACTAGCGGGGGAAAAAACAGATACGCAGTATTTT
>.|.|TRBV7-8|TRBJ2-2
CASSLPRAHANTGELFF
TGTGCCAGCAGCTTACCCAGGGCTCACGCGAACACCGGGGAGCTGTTTTTT
>TRBD1|many|TRBV7-8|TRBJ2-5
CASSLVLGGEETQYF
TGTGCCAGCAGCTTAGTCTTAGGGGGCGAGGAGACCCAGTACTTC
>.|many|TRBV7-2|TRBJ2-3
CASSHGQGSTDTQYF
TGTGCCAGCAGCCACGGGCAGGGGAGTACAGATACGCAGTATTTT
>.|few|TRBV6-2/TRBV6-3|TRBJ2-1
CASSPLDEQFF
TGTGCCAGCAGCCCCCTTGATGAGCAGTTCTTC
>.|.|TRBV6-1|TRBJ1-3
CASSFGLFSGNTIYF
TGTGCCAGCAGTTTTGGACTTTTCTCTGGAAACACCATATATTTT
>TRBD1|.|TRBV12-3/TRBV12-4|TRBJ1-1
CASSLDRGATEAFF
TGTGCCAGCAGTTTGGACAGGGGGGCCACTGAAGCTTTCTTT
>TRBD1|.|TRBV12-3/TRBV12-4|TRBJ2-7
CASSFRGTDSYEQYF
TGTGCCAGCAGTTTTAGGGGGACAGACTCCTACGAGCAGTACTTC